Listed here are 15 T cell receptor beta chains from one sample, sequenced in a study of T cells after yellow fever vaccination. TCRdb called the 5' RACE reads again in MiXCR, with one record for every CDR3 protein. The sample lists a few hundred thousand distinct CDR3 sequences; under 9% were seen once. This sample comprised CD4+ T cells sorted from PBMCs, obtained 5 days after the yellow fever booster vaccination. These receptors all stem from a man younger than 30 who received the YFV17D yellow fever vaccine.

This clonotype was observed at least ten times. This CDR3 is CASSWTGGTNEKLFF. CDR3 nucleotide sequence: TGTGCCAGCAGCTGGACAGGGGGCACTAATGAAAAACTGTTTTTT. The V call is TRBV5-6, the J call TRBJ1-4; 11 positions match TRBD1. Germline V lookup: CDR1 SGHDT, CDR2 YYEEEE. The CDR3 sequence is 15 residues long. With 3 bases clipped from V and 2 bases from J, the junction kept 0 bases outside the gene matches.

V is TRBV6-2 or TRBV6-3 and J is TRBJ2-1; 7 positions match TRBD1. Germline V gene lookup returns CDR1 MNHEY and CDR2 SVGEGT. The CDR3 runs to 16 residues. V dropped 6 bases and J dropped 2; count of bases not matched to a gene: 10. The CDR3: CASSPQGLSPYNEQFF. The CDR3 coding sequence is TGTGCCAGCAGCCCACAGGGGTTGTCCCCCTACAATGAGCAGTTCTTC.

This clonotype has a handful of counts. The chain carries TRBV2 and TRBJ2-2; no definite D call. The CDR3 has 13 amino acids. Germline CDR1 reads SNHLY; CDR2 reads FYNNEI. With 1 base removed from V and 7 bases from J, the gap between germline ends came to 7 bases. As DNA, the CDR3 is TGTGCCAGCAGTGAAGAACGGGTCGGGGAGCTGTTTTTT. Translating it yields CASSEERVGELFF.

CDR3 sequence (DNA): TGTGCCACCGCAGGGGGGTCCTACAATGAGCAGTTCTTC. The encoded protein is CATAGGSYNEQFF. This rearrangement joins TRBV12-3 or TRBV12-4 to TRBJ2-1; D might be TRBD1 (7 bases). The ends were cut back, 10 bases at V and 1 base at J, with 11 bases in the middle. CDR3 size: 13 residues.

This clonotype was seen a few times. The CDR3 sequence: CASRRQGSSYEQYF. DNA of the CDR3: TGTGCCAGCAGACGACAGGGAAGCTCCTACGAGCAGTACTTC. The chain combines TRBV12-3 or TRBV12-4 with TRBJ2-7; 7 nucleotides match TRBD1. Losses at the gene ends were 6 bases for V and 0 bases for J; bases not matched to a gene: 5. This CDR3 has 14 amino acids.

The table lists this clonotype with many counts. This chain links TRBV7-9 with TRBJ2-5, with 10 bases fitting TRBD1. The junction had 8 bases not matched to a gene; V was cut back by 5 bases and J by 5 bases. This CDR3 has 15 amino acids. CDR1 is SEHNR, CDR2 FQNEAQ, per germline (reference sequence). CDR3 residues: CASSDGTGAGETQYF. The CDR3 nucleotides are TGTGCCAGCAGCGACGGGACAGGGGCTGGGGAGACCCAGTACTTC.

V gene TRBV5-1 combines with J gene TRBJ2-3; possibly TRBD1 for D (6 bases). The V and J ends lost 5 bases and 1 base respectively, with 11 bases between them. CDR3 length equals 14 residues. CDR1 is SGHRS, CDR2 YFSETQ, per germline. CDR3 in amino acids: CASRSPGGTDTQYF. The CDR3 DNA sequence: TGCGCCAGCAGGTCGCCAGGGGGCACAGATACGCAGTATTTT.

This clonotype was seen more than once but under ten times. This chain joins TRBV24-1 and TRBJ2-7; no clear D. V was clipped by 4 bases and J by 2 bases, with 11 bases between them. Germline CDR1 and CDR2: KGHDR and SFDVKD. This CDR3 is 14 amino acids long. In DNA, the CDR3 is TGTGCCACCAGTGACCCCGGACGACCCTACGAGCAGTACTTC. Protein sequence: CATSDPGRPYEQYF.

This rearrangement joins TRBV5-1 to TRBJ2-5, with TRBD1 identical over 7 bases. Trimming removed 5 bases from V and 5 bases from J; junction bases left unmatched: 6. The CDR3 is 13 amino acids. The germline V gene has CDR1 SGHRS and CDR2 YFSETQ. CDR3 nucleotides: TGCGCCAGCAGAGGGGGCCCGGGGGAGACCCAGTACTTC. This sequence encodes CASRGGPGETQYF.

The rearrangement uses TRBV3-1 and TRBJ1-5; D gene uncertain. Germline-derived CDR1 and CDR2 are LGHDT and YNNKEL (reference sequence). The CDR3 totals 13 residues. Trimming pared 2 bases from V and 1 base from J, leaving 3 bases between. This CDR3 is CASSQSSNQPQHF. CDR3 bases: TGTGCCAGCAGCCAAAGCAGCAATCAGCCCCAGCATTTT.

V usage is TRBV5-1 and J usage is TRBJ2-5, with TRBD2 matching over 7 bases. The V and J ends lost 4 bases and 2 bases, in that order; junction bases with no gene match: 5. CDR3 length: 14 amino acids. Germline assignment: CDR1 SGHRS and CDR2 YFSETQ. CDR3 residues: CASSGGGEQETQYF. The CDR3 DNA reads TGCGCCAGCAGCGGCGGGGGAGAACAAGAGACCCAGTACTTC. The full variable domain, its missing parts supplied by reference TRBV5-1 and TRBJ2-5, is KAGVTQTPRYLIKTRGQQVTLSCSPISGHRSVSWYQQTPGQGLQFLFEYFSETQRNKGNFPGRFSGRQFSNSRSEMNVSTLELGDSALYLCASSGGGEQETQYFGPGTRLLVL.

This clonotype was counted at least ten times. The chain combines TRBV27 with TRBJ2-7; D is perhaps TRBD1 or TRBD2 (6 bases each). Trimming stripped 6 bases from V and 2 bases from J, with 17 bases between. This CDR3 comprises 15 residues. Per germline, CDR1 MNHEY and CDR2 SMNVEV (reference sequence). The CDR3, as DNA: TGTGCCAGCAGAAACGCGGGACACCGAACCTACGAGCAGTACTTC. Its translation is CASRNAGHRTYEQYF.

The chain uses TRBV3-1 and TRBJ2-1; TRBD1 might be the D (6 bases). CDR3 length equals 15 residues. The V and J ends lost 3 bases and 5 bases respectively, with 14 bases between them. Per the germline V gene, CDR1 is LGHDT and CDR2 is YNNKEL (reference sequence). Written as DNA, the CDR3 is TGTGCCAGCAGCCATGTAGGGGGTTATAACAATGAGCAGTTCTTC. As protein: CASSHVGGYNNEQFF.

CDR3 sequence reads: CASSPLGRGGNIQYF. The CDR3 DNA reads TGTGCCAGCAGCCCCCTGGGAAGGGGGGGGAACATTCAGTACTTC. V is TRBV12-3 or TRBV12-4 and J is TRBJ2-4, with D possibly being TRBD2 (7 bases). The CDR3 runs to 15 residues. Trimming pared 6 bases from V and 7 bases from J, leaving 19 bases between.

The V and J genes are TRBV20-1 and TRBJ2-1, with D maybe TRBD1 (5 bases). The CDR3 runs 13 residues. Looked up from germline, CDR1 is DFQATT and CDR2 is SNEGSKA (reference sequence). Trimming shortened V by 6 bases and J by 6 bases, and 15 bases separated the two germline ends. The CDR3 sequence: CSARGWQGNEQFF. The CDR3 nucleotides read TGCAGTGCAAGGGGCTGGCAGGGCAATGAGCAGTTCTTC.